The 13 T cell receptor beta chains listed next were all sequenced from one sample in a study of blood T cell repertoires in COVID-19. Assay: immunoSEQ multiplex PCR; the TCRdb copy retains only in-frame clones and omits some. The sample comprises 88,000 or so clones, 70% to 80% of which are singletons, and about 24% rests with the top ten. The source material was peripheral blood. Source of these receptors: a human donor in a cohort sampled during active COVID-19.

The chain employs TRBV5-1 and TRBJ2-7, with 12 bases lining up with TRBD1. After removal of 0 bases from V and 5 bases from J, the junction contained 3 bases not matched to a gene. The CDR3 is 15 residues long. Germline V gene lookup returns CDR1 SGHRS and CDR2 YFSETQ. CDR3 loop: CASSLAGTGGNEQYF. The CDR3 region has the DNA TGCGCCAGCAGCTTGGCCGGGACAGGGGGCAACGAGCAGTACTTC. Based on the CDR3 plus reference TRBV5-1 and TRBJ2-7, the full variable domain is KAGVTQTPRYLIKTRGQQVTLSCSPISGHRSVSWYQQTPGQGLQFLFEYFSETQRNKGNFPGRFSGRQFSNSRSEMNVSTLELGDSALYLCASSLAGTGGNEQYFGPGTRLTVT.

This clone was observed a few times. V gene TRBV7-9 combines with J gene TRBJ1-4; the D gene is possibly TRBD1 (5 bases). This CDR3 contains 18 residues. Germline V gives CDR1 SEHNR, CDR2 FQNEAQ (reference sequence). Trimming cost V 3 bases and J 0 bases, with 17 bases left between them. The CDR3 nucleotides read TGTGCCAGCAGCTTTGATCCCAGGGCCTCTGCAACTAATGAAAAACTGTTTTTT. Translation gives CASSFDPRASATNEKLFF.

The CDR3 loop reads CASSRTFSGYTF. The CDR3 nucleotides read TGTGCCAGCAGCCGGACTTTTTCGGGCTACACCTTC. The chain employs TRBV28 and TRBJ1-2; D uncertain. The V and J ends lost 6 bases and 8 bases respectively, with 13 bases between them. In germline, CDR1 is MDHEN, CDR2 SYDVKM. The CDR3 consists of 12 residues.

For this clone: A junction boundary mismatches the germline segment, possibly from a read error. This chain uses TRBV5-1 with TRBJ2-1, with 9 bases fitting TRBD2. Germline V CDR1 and CDR2: SGHRS, YFSETQ. The CDR3 has 14 amino acids. As DNA, the CDR3 is TGCGCCAGCAGCTTGAATCCAGCGGGAGGATCCCGGGTCTTC. Amino acid sequence: CASSLNPAGGSRVF.

A few counts support this clone. The chain recombines TRBV7-6 with TRBJ2-5; 10 bases line up with TRBD1. The ends lost 2 bases at V and 0 bases at J; junction bases unmatched: 6. This CDR3 contains 17 residues. Germline CDR1 and CDR2: SGHVS and FNYEAQ. CDR3 DNA sequence: TGTGCCAGCAGCTTACTCGGACAGGGGGTATACCAAGAGACCCAGTACTTC. Translation gives CASSLLGQGVYQETQYF.

J is TRBJ2-5 and V is TRBV30; D possibly corresponds to TRBD2 (6 bases). This CDR3 has 13 residues. V lost 2 bases and J lost 4, with 11 bases in between. Germline-derived CDR1 and CDR2 are GTSNPN and SVGIG (reference sequence). The CDR3 loop reads CAWSSGSGETQYF. CDR3 nucleotides: TGTGCCTGGAGTTCCGGGAGCGGAGAGACCCAGTACTTC.

The chain joins TRBV6-4 to TRBJ2-2; the D gene is possibly TRBD2 (6 bases). The CDR3 spans 16 residues. The V end was cut by 7 bases, the J end by 2 bases, with 17 bases between. Germline CDR1 is MRHNA and CDR2 is SNTAGT. Here the CDR3 reads CASTPMGGSNTGELFF. Written as DNA, the CDR3 is TGTGCCAGCACCCCCATGGGAGGCTCCAACACCGGGGAGCTGTTTTTT.

The chain uses TRBV28 and TRBJ1-5, with TRBD1 as a possible D gene (5 bases). V was cut by 4 bases and J by 6 bases, with 7 bases left in between. CDR3 length equals 12 residues. CDR1 is MDHEN and CDR2 is SYDVKM in the germline V gene. CDR3 nucleotides: TGTGCCAGCAGTTCCGGGGGTCAGCCCCAGCATTTT. It specifies CASSSGGQPQHF.

This rearrangement joins TRBV27 to TRBJ1-2; the D gene is possibly TRBD1 (6 bases). The CDR3 contains 13 residues. Trimming pared 6 bases from V and 4 bases from J, leaving 12 bases between. Germline V lookup: CDR1 MNHEY, CDR2 SMNVEV (reference sequence). In DNA, the CDR3 is TGTGCCAGCAGCCCACAGGGCTCCTATGGCTACACCTTC. As protein: CASSPQGSYGYTF.

The chain carries TRBV7-9 and TRBJ2-3; the match to TRBD1 covers 9 bases. V lost 2 bases, J lost 1 base, and 7 bases stayed unmatched. CDR1 is SEHNR, CDR2 FQNEAQ, per germline (reference sequence). The CDR3 runs 17 residues. CDR3 in DNA: TGTGCCAGCAGCTTACTGGACCGGGACAGGGGCACAGATACGCAGTATTTT. Protein: CASSLLDRDRGTDTQYF.

The rearrangement links TRBV19 to TRBJ2-2; possible D gene TRBD2, 6 bases. Germline-derived CDR1 and CDR2 are LNHDA and SQIVND (reference sequence). The length of the CDR3 is 14 residues. The V end lost 7 bases, the J end lost 4 bases, and 13 bases lay between the germline ends. CDR3 in amino acids: CASNWAAGTGELFF. CDR3 nucleotide sequence: TGTGCCAGTAATTGGGCAGCGGGCACCGGGGAGCTGTTTTTT.

The V and J genes are TRBV4-3 and TRBJ2-1; TRBD1 matches at 8 bases. This CDR3 comprises 18 residues. Germline CDR1 is LGHNA and CDR2 is YSLEER. J gave up 6 bases and V 1 base, and 14 bases lay outside the gene matches. DNA for the CDR3: TGCGCCAGCAGCCAAGGGGTGTCGGGGCAGGGGGCGGTCAATGAGCAGTTCTTC. This codes for CASSQGVSGQGAVNEQFF.

The J gene is TRBJ2-7, the V gene TRBV4-1; possibly TRBD2 for D (6 bases). This CDR3 has 17 residues. The germline V gene has CDR1 MGHRA and CDR2 YSYEKL. V gave up 0 bases and J gave up 2 bases, with 17 bases separating them. CDR3 DNA: TGCGCCAGCAGCCAAGAAACGCCTGGGGGGTTAACCTACGAGCAGTACTTC. It specifies CASSQETPGGLTYEQYF.